This entry lists 18 T cell receptor beta chains sequenced from one sample in a study of PD-1 blockade in classical Hodgkin lymphoma. The table came from immunoSEQ multiplex PCR; TCRdb's copy has only in-frame clones and leaves some out. Counted here are tens of thousands of clones, about 86% occurring once; the ten biggest clones make up 7% to 8%. Brentuximab vedotin exposure varied, and every patient relapsed after autologous stem cell transplantation. Material: peripheral blood mononuclear cells (PBMCs), obtained before the second cycle of nivolumab. Receptors were obtained from a human donor with classical Hodgkin lymphoma.

The chain links TRBV28 to TRBJ2-7, with 7 bases aligning to TRBD1. CDR1 is MDHEN and CDR2 is SYDVKM in the germline V gene. Unmatched junction bases numbered 3, after V lost 7 bases and J lost 3 bases. CDR3 length: 12 amino acids. This CDR3 is CASKGQIYEQYF. The CDR3 DNA sequence: TGTGCCAGCAAGGGACAGATCTACGAGCAGTACTTC.

The CDR3, as DNA: TGTGCCAGCAGTGATGACAGGGTTGACTACAATGAGCAGTTCTTC. Amino acid sequence: CASSDDRVDYNEQFF. The genes are TRBV28 and TRBJ2-1; TRBD1 agrees at 7 bases. The CDR3 has 15 amino acids. CDR1 MDHEN and CDR2 SYDVKM come from the germline V gene. V dropped 5 bases and J dropped 3; count of bases not matched to a gene: 7. Combining the CDR3 with reference TRBV28 and TRBJ2-1 gives the whole variable domain DVKVTQSSRYLVKRTGEKVFLECVQDMDHENMFWYRQDPGLGLRLIYFSYDVKMKEKGDIPEGYSVSREKKERFSLILESASTNQTSMYLCASSDDRVDYNEQFFGPGTRLTVL.

The chain has TRBV7-2 and TRBJ1-2; D call uncertain. The CDR3 totals 15 residues. Germline V lookup: CDR1 SGHTA, CDR2 FQGNSA. V gave up 5 bases and J gave up 7 bases, with 20 bases separating them. CDR3: CASSHPGPFKAGYTF. The DNA of the CDR3 is TGTGCCAGCAGCCACCCAGGACCCTTCAAGGCTGGCTACACCTTC.

The chain has TRBV5-1 and TRBJ1-4; D gene uncertain. This CDR3 spans 13 amino acids. The V gene lost 4 bases and the J gene lost 1 base, with 5 bases spanning the gap. The germline gives CDR1 SGHRS, CDR2 YFSETQ. CDR3 amino acids: CASSQETNEKLFF. CDR3 sequence (DNA): TGCGCCAGCAGCCAAGAAACTAATGAAAAACTGTTTTTT.

This clone showed up just once. The genes are TRBV2 and TRBJ2-6; D gene ambiguous. Trimming removed 4 bases from V and 4 bases from J, with 8 bases in between. Germline V lookup: CDR1 SNHLY, CDR2 FYNNEI. The CDR3 is 14 residues long. The CDR3 DNA sequence: TGTGCCAGCAGTGGCGGTTACGGGGCCAACGTCCTGACTTTC. Encoded protein: CASSGGYGANVLTF.

The CDR3 reads CASSKTGRHNEQFF. The CDR3, as DNA: TGTGCCAGCAGCAAAACCGGGAGGCACAATGAGCAGTTCTTC. The rearrangement uses TRBV9 and TRBJ2-1, with 7 bases fitting TRBD2. The CDR3 is 14 residues long. V lost 4 bases to trimming and J lost 5 bases; unmatched junction nucleotides: 6. Germline loops: CDR1 SGDLS, CDR2 YYNGEE.

As DNA, the CDR3 is TGTGCCAGCACCTTGGCCATACGACGTGAAGCTTTCTTT. Protein product: CASTLAIRREAFF. The chain is built from TRBV7-9 and TRBJ1-1; D remains unclear. The germline V and J ends were trimmed by 7 bases and 7 bases, with 16 bases remaining between them. CDR3 length equals 13 residues. CDR1 and CDR2 (germline): SEHNR, FQNEAQ (reference sequence).

This clone qualifies as medium-sized (0.01 to 0.1%). The chain couples TRBV28 to TRBJ1-5; D remains ambiguous. This CDR3 has 15 amino acids. Germline loops: CDR1 MDHEN, CDR2 SYDVKM. The V end lost 5 bases, the J end lost 3 bases, and 14 bases lay between the germline ends. CDR3: CASSLPEGFNQPQHF. CDR3 nucleotide sequence: TGTGCCAGCAGTCTCCCCGAGGGCTTCAATCAGCCCCAGCATTTT.

The DNA of the CDR3 is TGTGCCATCCGGGTGGGGTGGGGCACCTACGAGCAGTACTTC. Its protein product is CAIRVGWGTYEQYF. The chain has TRBV10-3 and TRBJ2-7, with D perhaps matching TRBD1 (5 bases). This CDR3 is 14 amino acids long. Trimming left V 8 bases short and J 2 bases short, with 16 bases between. CDR1 ENHRY and CDR2 SYGVKD come from the germline V gene.

The chain employs TRBV7-8 and TRBJ1-1; D remains ambiguous. The length of the CDR3 is 12 residues. Per the germline V gene, CDR1 is SGHVS and CDR2 is FQNEAQ. Trimming left V 5 bases short and J 0 bases short, with 4 bases between. In DNA form, the CDR3 reads TGTGCCAGCAGCCCGCTGAACACTGAAGCTTTCTTT. This sequence encodes CASSPLNTEAFF.

For the CDR3, the DNA is TGTGCCAGCAGTTTATTAGGGGGGGAAGAGACCCAGTACTTC. Protein: CASSLLGGEETQYF. V usage is TRBV27 and J usage is TRBJ2-5; tentatively, D is TRBD2 (7 bases). The CDR3 has 14 residues. CDR1 is MNHEY, CDR2 SMNVEV, per germline (reference sequence). Trimming removed 1 base from V and 3 bases from J, with 9 bases in between.

The chain joins TRBV5-1 to TRBJ1-1, with D unclear. Trimming pared 4 bases from V and 3 bases from J, leaving 10 bases between. The CDR3 has 13 amino acids. The germline V gene has CDR1 SGHRS and CDR2 YFSETQ. The CDR3 DNA reads TGCGCCAGCAGCCCCGAAATACACACTGAAGCTTTCTTT. It yields the protein CASSPEIHTEAFF.

The chain carries TRBV11-3 and TRBJ2-1, with 7 bases lining up with TRBD2. From germline, CDR1 is SGHNT and CDR2 YENEEA. This CDR3 has 14 amino acids. V trimming: 5 bases; J trimming: 2 bases; junction bases outside the gene matches: 3. The CDR3: CASSLSGAYNEQFF. The DNA for the CDR3 is TGTGCCAGCAGCCTCAGCGGGGCCTACAATGAGCAGTTCTTC.

The chain carries TRBV6-1 and TRBJ2-7; D not resolved. Trimming pared 3 bases from V and 3 bases from J, leaving 6 bases between. The CDR3 covers 12 residues. Per germline, CDR1 MNHNS and CDR2 SASEGT. For the CDR3, the DNA is TGTGCCAGCAGTGAGCAGAGCTACGAGCAGTACTTC. It codes for CASSEQSYEQYF.

The V and J genes are TRBV9 and TRBJ1-5; possibly TRBD1 for D (5 bases). The CDR3 totals 16 residues. V was cut by 0 bases and J by 3 bases, with 13 bases left in between. CDR1 is SGDLS, CDR2 YYNGEE, per germline. DNA for the CDR3: TGTGCCAGCAGCGTAGGTCCGGGGCAATCCAATCAGCCCCAGCATTTT. Residues: CASSVGPGQSNQPQHF.

The chain carries TRBV6-1 and TRBJ1-4, with unresolved D. The germline V and J ends were trimmed by 6 bases and 6 bases, with 11 bases remaining between them. The CDR3 is 13 amino acids. Germline loops: CDR1 MNHNS, CDR2 SASEGT. CDR3 nucleotide sequence: TGTGCCAGCAGAACCGTCTGGGATGAAAAACTGTTTTTT. This translates into CASRTVWDEKLFF.

This clone was counted once. A junction boundary mismatches the germline segment, possibly from a read error. The J gene is TRBJ2-1, the V gene TRBV23-1; D not resolved. TRBV23-1 is reported as an ORF; its role is uncertain. CDR3 length: 10 amino acids. CDR3 residues: CASSQSLPVF. In DNA form, the CDR3 reads TGCGCCAGCAGTCAATCGTTACCGGTCTTC.

The chain combines TRBV4-2 with TRBJ1-1; D gene ambiguous. Deletions cut 0 bases from V and 8 bases from J, with 16 bases between. Germline-derived CDR1 and CDR2 are LGHNA and YNFKEQ. This CDR3 region has 15 residues. Here the CDR3 DNA reads TGTGCCAGCAGCCAAGAAAGCCGCTGGGCATCGGAAGCTTTCTTT. Its protein product is CASSQESRWASEAFF.